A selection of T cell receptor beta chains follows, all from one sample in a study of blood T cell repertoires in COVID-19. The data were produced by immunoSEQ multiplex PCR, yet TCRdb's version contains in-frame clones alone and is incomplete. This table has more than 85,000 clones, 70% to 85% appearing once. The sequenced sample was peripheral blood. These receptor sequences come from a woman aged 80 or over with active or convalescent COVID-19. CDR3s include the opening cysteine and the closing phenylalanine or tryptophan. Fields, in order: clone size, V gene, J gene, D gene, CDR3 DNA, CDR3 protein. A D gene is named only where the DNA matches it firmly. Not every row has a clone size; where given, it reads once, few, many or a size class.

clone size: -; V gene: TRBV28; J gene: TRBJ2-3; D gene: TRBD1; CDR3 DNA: TGTGCCAGCAGGTATAGACAGGGGGAGGTTTCAGATACGCAGTATTTT; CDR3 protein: CASRYRQGEVSDTQYF
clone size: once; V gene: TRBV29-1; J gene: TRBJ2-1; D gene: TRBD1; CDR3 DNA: TGCAGCGGAGGGACAGGGGCCAATGAGCAGTTCTTC; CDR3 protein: CSGGTGANEQFF
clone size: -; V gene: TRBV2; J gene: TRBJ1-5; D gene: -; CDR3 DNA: TGTGCCAGCAGTGGGAGGGTCAATCAGCCCCAGCATTTT; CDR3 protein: CASSGRVNQPQHF
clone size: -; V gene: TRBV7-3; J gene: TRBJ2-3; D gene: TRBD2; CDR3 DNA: TGTGCCAGCAGCTTACTAGCGGGAGGCCCCACAGATACGCAGTATTTT; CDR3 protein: CASSLLAGGPTDTQYF
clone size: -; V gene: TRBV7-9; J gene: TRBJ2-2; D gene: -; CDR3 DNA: TGTGCCAGCAGCTTAGCAGGGGTTACCGGGGAGCTGTTTTTT; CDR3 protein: CASSLAGVTGELFF
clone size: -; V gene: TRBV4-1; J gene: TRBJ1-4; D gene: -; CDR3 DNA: TGCGCCAGCAGCCAAGTGGGGCGGGAAAAACTGTTTTTT; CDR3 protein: CASSQVGREKLFF
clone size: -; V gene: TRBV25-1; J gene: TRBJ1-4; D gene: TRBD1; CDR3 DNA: TGTGCCAGCAGTGATCTCGGACAGGCGGGGGAAAAACTGTTTTTT; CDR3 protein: CASSDLGQAGEKLFF
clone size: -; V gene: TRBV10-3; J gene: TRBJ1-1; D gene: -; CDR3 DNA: TGTGCCATCAGTGAGCAGGGAACTGAAGCTTTCTTT; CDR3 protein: CAISEQGTEAFF
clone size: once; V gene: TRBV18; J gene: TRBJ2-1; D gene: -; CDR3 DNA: TGTGCCAGCTCACCTAGCCGGGAGTTGTACAATGAGCAGTTCTTC; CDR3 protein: CASSPSRELYNEQFF
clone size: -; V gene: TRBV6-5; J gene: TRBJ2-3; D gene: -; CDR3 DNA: TGTGCCAGCAGTTCCCGGGACCAGGGGACAGATACGCAGTATTTT; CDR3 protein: CASSSRDQGTDTQYF
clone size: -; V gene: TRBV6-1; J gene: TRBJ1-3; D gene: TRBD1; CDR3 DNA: TGTGCCAGCAGTGAAGCCGGGACAGGGTCCAACACCATATATTTT; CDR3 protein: CASSEAGTGSNTIYF
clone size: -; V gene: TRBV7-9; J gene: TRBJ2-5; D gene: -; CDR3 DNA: TGTGCCAGCAGCTCCTCAGGGGTCGAAGAGACCCAGTACTTC; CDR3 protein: CASSSSGVEETQYF
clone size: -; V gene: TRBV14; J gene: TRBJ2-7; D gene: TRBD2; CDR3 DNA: TGTGCCAGCAGCCTAGGACTAGCGGGAGGCTACGAGCAGTACTTC; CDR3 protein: CASSLGLAGGYEQYF
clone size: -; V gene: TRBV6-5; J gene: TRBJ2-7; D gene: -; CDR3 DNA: TGTGCCAGCAGTTACTCTTGGACAACCAAGGGAAGCGAGCAGTACTTC; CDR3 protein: CASSYSWTTKGSEQYF
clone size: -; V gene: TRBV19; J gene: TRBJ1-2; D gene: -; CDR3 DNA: TGTGCCAGTAGTTACATCTATGGCTACACCTTC; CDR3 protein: CASSYIYGYTF
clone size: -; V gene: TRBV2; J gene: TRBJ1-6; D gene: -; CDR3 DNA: TGTGCCAGCAGTGAGGGTGGCGGACAGTATAATTCACCCCTCCACTTT; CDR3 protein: CASSEGGGQYNSPLHF
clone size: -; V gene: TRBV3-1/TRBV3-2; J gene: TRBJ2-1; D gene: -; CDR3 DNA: TGTGCCAGCAGCCAAGGAACAGGGCTCTCCTACAATGAGCAGTTCTTC; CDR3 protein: CASSQGTGLSYNEQFF
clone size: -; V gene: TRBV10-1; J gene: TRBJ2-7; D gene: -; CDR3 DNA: TGCGCCAGCAGTGAGGGTTACGGGGGATCCGAGCAGTACTTC; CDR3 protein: CASSEGYGGSEQYF
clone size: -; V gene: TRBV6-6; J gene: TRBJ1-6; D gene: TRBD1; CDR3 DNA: TGTGCCAGCAGCACCGGGACAGGGGGATCACCCCTCCACTTT; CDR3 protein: CASSTGTGGSPLHF
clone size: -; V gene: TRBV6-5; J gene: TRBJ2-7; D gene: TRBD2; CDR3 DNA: TGTGCCAGCAGTTACTCCTTAGCGGGTCTTACCGAGCAGTACTTC; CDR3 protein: CASSYSLAGLTEQYF
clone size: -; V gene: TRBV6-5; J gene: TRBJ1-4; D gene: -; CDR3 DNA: TGTGCCAGCAGTTACACGGGACACGCTAATGAAAAACTGTTTTTT; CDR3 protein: CASSYTGHANEKLFF
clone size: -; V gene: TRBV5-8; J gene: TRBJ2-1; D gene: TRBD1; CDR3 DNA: TGTGCCAGCCCCCGGGACAGGACATTGGGGGAGCAGTTCTTC; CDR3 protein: CASPRDRTLGEQFF
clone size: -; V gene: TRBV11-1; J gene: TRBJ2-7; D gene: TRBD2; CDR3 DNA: TGTGCCAGCAGGGGGAGACTAGCGGGAGAACCCTACGAGCAGTACTTC; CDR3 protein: CASRGRLAGEPYEQYF
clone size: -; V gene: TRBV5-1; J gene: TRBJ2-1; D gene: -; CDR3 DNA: TGCGCCAGCAGCCTGGACAGATACAATGAGCAGTTCTTC; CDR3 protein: CASSLDRYNEQFF
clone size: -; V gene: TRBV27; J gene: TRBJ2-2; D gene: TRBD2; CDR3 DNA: TGTGCCAGCAGCCTGACTCGGACTAGCGGGAGGGCCGGGGAGCTGTTTTTT; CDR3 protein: CASSLTRTSGRAGELFF
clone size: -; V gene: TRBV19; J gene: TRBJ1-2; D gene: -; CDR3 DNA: TGTGCCAGTAGTCCCAATCCCGGTTCTAACTATGGCTACACCTTC; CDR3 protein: CASSPNPGSNYGYTF
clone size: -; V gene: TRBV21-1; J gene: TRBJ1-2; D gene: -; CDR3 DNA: TGTGCCAGCAGCAAAGGAGGGCAGTCCAGCGGGGATGGCTACACCTTC; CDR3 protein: CASSKGGQSSGDGYTF
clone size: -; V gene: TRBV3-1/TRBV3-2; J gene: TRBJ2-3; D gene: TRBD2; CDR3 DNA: TGTGCCAGCAGCCAAGATGACACTAGCGGGAGTCTATATATTGGCACAGATACGCAGTATTTT; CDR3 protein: CASSQDDTSGSLYIGTDTQYF
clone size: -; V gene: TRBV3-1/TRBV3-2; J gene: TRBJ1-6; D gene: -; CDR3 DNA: TGTGCCAGCAGCCAAGGACAGGCAAATTCACCCCTCCACTTT; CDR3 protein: CASSQGQANSPLHF
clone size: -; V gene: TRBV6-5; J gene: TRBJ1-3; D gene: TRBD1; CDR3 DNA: TGTGCCAGCAGGGACAGGAGCCCTGGAAACACCATATATTTT; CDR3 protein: CASRDRSPGNTIYF
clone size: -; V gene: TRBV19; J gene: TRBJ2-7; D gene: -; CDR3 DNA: TGTGCCAGTAGTATAGCGGGAGAGAGAGACGAGCAGTACTTC; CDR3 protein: CASSIAGERDEQYF
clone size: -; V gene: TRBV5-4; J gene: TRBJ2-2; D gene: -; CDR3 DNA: TGTGCCAGCAGCTTGCTCCTTCAGCGAGACACCGGGGAGCTGTTTTTT; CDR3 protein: CASSLLLQRDTGELFF
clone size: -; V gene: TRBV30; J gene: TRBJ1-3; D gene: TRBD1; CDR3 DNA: TGTGCCTGGAGATCTCCGGCCGGGACAGGGTCTGGAAACACCATATATTTT; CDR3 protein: CAWRSPAGTGSGNTIYF
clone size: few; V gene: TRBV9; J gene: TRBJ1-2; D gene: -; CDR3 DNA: TGTGCCAGCAGCGTAGCGGGGACACCAAACTATGGCTACACCTTC; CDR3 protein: CASSVAGTPNYGYTF
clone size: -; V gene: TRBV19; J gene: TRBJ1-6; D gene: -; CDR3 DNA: TGTGCCAGTAGCCTCCCCCGAAGGACAGAGAATTCACCCCTCCACTTT; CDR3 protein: CASSLPRRTENSPLHF
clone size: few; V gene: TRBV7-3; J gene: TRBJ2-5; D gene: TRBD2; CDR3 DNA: TGTGCCAGCTCCGGGGGGAAACCGGGACTAGAGGGGTGGGCAGAGACCCAGTACTTC; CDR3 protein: CASSGGKPGLEGWAETQYF
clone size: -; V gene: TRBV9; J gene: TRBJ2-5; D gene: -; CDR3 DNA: TGTGCCAGCAGCGCCCGTTTTGCGGGAGAGACCCAGTACTTC; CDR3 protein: CASSARFAGETQYF
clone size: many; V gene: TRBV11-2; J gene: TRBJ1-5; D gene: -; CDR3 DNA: TGTGCCAGCAGCCGACGGGGCCTCCAGGACAGTAATAGCAATCAGCCCCAGCATTTT; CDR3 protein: CASSRRGLQDSNSNQPQHF
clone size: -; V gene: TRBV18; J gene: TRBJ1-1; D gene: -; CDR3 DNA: TGTGCCAGCTCCTCAGGGGTGAACACTGAAGCTTTCTTT; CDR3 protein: CASSSGVNTEAFF
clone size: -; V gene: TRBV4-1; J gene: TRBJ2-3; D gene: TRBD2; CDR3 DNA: TGCGCCAGCAGACACGCCGGGGGAGGGTGGGATACGCAGTATTTT; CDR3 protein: CASRHAGGGWDTQYF
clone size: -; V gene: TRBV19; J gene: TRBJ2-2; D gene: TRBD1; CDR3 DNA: TGTGCCAGTAGTAAAGACAGGGGTCATTACACCGGGGAGCTGTTTTTT; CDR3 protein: CASSKDRGHYTGELFF
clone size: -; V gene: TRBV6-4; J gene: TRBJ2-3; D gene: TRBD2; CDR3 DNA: TGTGCCAGCAGACCCGGACTAGGAAGCACAGATACGCAGTATTTT; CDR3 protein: CASRPGLGSTDTQYF
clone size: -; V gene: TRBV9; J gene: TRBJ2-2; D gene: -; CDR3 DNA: TGTGCCAGCAGCGGCAGAGCGGGCGCGAACACCGGGGAGCTGTTTTTT; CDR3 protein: CASSGRAGANTGELFF
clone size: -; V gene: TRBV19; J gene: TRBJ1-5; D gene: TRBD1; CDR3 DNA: TGTGCCAGTAGTACGGGGACAGGGAGTAGCAATCAGCCCCAGCATTTT; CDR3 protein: CASSTGTGSSNQPQHF
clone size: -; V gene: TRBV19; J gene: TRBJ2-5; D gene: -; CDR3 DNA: TGTGCCAGTAGTACGGCAGGAACAGAGACCCAGTACTTC; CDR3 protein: CASSTAGTETQYF
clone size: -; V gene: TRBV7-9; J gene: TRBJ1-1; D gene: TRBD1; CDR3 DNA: TGTGCCAGCAGATTAGGACAGGACGGTGAAGCTTTCTTT; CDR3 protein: CASRLGQDGEAFF
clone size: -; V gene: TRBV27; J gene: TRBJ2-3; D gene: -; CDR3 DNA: TGTGCCAGCAGACTTGGGCCGAGCACAGATACGCAGTATTTT; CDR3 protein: CASRLGPSTDTQYF
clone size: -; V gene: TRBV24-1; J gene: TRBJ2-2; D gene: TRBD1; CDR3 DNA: TGTGCCACCAGTGAATCAGGGGGTACCGGGGAGCTGTTTTTT; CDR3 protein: CATSESGGTGELFF
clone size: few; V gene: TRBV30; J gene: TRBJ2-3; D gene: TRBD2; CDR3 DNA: TGTGCCTGGAGTCCGCGGACTAGCGGGAGTGCGGATACGCAGTATTTT; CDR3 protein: CAWSPRTSGSADTQYF
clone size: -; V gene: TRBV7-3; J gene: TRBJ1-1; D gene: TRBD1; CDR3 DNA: TGTGCCAGCAGCCCCAACCCCAGGGGGCGCACTGAAGCTTTCTTT; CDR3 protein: CASSPNPRGRTEAFF
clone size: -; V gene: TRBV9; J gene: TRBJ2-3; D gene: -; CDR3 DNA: TGTGCCAGCAGCGTACTTGGGACTAGCACAGATACGCAGTATTTT; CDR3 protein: CASSVLGTSTDTQYF
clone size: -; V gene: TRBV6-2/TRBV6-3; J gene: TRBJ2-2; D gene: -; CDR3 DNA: TGTGCCAGCAGTTCCGGACAAGTTAACACCGGGGAGCTGTTTTTT; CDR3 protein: CASSSGQVNTGELFF
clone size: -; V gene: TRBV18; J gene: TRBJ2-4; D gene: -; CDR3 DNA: TGTGCCAGCTCACCACCGGCTGATAAAAACATTCAGTACTTC; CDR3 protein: CASSPPADKNIQYF
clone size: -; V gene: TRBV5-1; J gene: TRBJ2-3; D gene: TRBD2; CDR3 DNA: TGCGCCAGCAGCCTACTAGCGGGAGACCCCACAGATACGCAGTATTTT; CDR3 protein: CASSLLAGDPTDTQYF
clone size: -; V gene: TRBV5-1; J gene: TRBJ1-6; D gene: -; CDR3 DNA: TGCGCCAGCAGCGCTGTTACCGGGGAATCCTATAATTCACCCCTCCACTTT; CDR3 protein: CASSAVTGESYNSPLHF